The clone carrying this T cell receptor (beta chain) was seen only a few times. The record originates from a study of cytomegalovirus exposure and HLA in healthy donors. The V segment lost 5 bases and the J segment 3 bases; nucleotides outside the gene matches: 14. This CDR3 is built from 18 residues. Germline lookup yields CDR1 SGHTA and CDR2 FQGNSA. The PCR had 60 Vbeta and 13 Jbeta primers. Sequencing used immunoSEQ multiplex PCR; TCRdb keeps in-frame clones, though not all of them. This table holds some 85,000 clones, 76% found once. The V gene is TRBV7-2, the J gene TRBJ1-1, with 11 bases identical to TRBD1. This TCR came from a male donor in good health and CMV-seronegative. The sample comprised PBMCs. DNA for the CDR3: TGTGCCAGCAGCCTCGGGTGGGGACAGGGGGTCCGGGACACTGAAGCTTTCTTT. Encoded protein: CASSLGWGQGVRDTEAFF.